This T cell receptor (beta chain) was sequenced during a study of early T cells in non-severe SARS-CoV-2 infection. Study overall: Chains were not paired, and sequencing was done on bulk RNA from unsorted whole blood.

Study-wide findings and caveats: VDJdb-based annotation leaned toward anti-spike CD8 responses and missed private and CD4 specificities.

Researchers tagged individual cDNA molecules with unique molecular identifiers. TCRdb analysed the 5' RACE reads with MiXCR anew, one entry per CDR3 protein. The sample contains 80,000 to 95,000 distinct CDR3 sequences, 14% of which appear only once. The germline V gene has CDR1 SNHLY and CDR2 FYNNEI. The CDR3 contains 16 residues. The trim removed 0 bases at V and 8 bases at J, leaving 8 bases unmatched. This clonotype was counted only a few times. Its antigen is undetermined. This TCR came from an adult who was a healthcare worker with PCR-confirmed SARS-CoV-2 infection or an uninfected control (not recorded which). V and J are TRBV2 and TRBJ1-4; 8 bases are a match to TRBD1. The sample consisted of whole blood. CDR3 loop: CASSEASGTGYEKLFF. The DNA of the CDR3 is TGTGCCAGCAGTGAAGCTAGTGGGACAGGATACGAAAAACTGTTTTTT.